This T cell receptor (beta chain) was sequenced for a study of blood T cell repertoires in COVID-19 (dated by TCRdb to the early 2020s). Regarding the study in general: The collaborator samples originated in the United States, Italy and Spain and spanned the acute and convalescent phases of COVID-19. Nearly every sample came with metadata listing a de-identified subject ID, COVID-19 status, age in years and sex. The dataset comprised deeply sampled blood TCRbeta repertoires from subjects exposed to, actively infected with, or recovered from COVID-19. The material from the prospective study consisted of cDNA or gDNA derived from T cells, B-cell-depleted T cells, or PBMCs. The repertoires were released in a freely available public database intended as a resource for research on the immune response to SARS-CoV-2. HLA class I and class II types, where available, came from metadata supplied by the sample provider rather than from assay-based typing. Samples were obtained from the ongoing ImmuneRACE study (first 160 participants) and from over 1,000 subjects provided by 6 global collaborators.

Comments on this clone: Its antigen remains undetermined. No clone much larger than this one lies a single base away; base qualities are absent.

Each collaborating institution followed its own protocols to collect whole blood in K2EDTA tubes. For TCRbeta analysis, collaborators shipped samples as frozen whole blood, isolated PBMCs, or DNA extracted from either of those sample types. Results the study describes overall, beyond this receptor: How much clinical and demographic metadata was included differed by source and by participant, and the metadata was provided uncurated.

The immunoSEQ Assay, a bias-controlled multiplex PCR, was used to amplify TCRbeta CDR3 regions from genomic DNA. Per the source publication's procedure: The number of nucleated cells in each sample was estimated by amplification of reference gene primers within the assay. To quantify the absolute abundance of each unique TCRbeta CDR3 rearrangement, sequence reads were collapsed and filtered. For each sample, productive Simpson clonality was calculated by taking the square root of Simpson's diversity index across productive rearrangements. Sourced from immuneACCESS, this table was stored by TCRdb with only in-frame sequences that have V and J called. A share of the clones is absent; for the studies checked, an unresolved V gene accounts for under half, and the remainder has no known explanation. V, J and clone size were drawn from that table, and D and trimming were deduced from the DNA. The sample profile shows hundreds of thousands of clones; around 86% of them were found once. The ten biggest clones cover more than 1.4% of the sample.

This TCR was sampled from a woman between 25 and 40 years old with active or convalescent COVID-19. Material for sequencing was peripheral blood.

The CDR3 sequence is CASSFGFGTSGPNEQFF. The DNA sequence is as follows: TGTGCCAGCAGCTTCGGGTTTGGGACTAGCGGACCCAATGAGCAGTTCTTC. Recombination linked TRBV5-4 to TRBJ2-1; TRBD2 agrees with 11 junctional bases. The CDR3 numbers 17 residues from cysteine through phenylalanine. Just CDR3 DNA is preserved here, 51 bases in frame from base 1. Trimming takes 2 bases off V and 6 bases off J; junction bases not matched to a gene: 10. As encoded in the germline V gene (reference sequence), CDR1 is SGHNT while CDR2 is YYREEE.